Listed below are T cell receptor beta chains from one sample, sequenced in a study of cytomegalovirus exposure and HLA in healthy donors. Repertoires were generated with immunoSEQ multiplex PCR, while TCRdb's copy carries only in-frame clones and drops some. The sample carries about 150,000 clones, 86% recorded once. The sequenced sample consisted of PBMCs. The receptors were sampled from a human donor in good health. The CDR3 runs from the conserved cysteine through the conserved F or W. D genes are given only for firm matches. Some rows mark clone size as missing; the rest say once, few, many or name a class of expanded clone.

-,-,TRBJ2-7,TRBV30,TGTGCCTCCACGGTCTCCTACGAGCAGTACTTC,CASTVSYEQYF
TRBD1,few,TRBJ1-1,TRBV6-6,TGTGCCAGCAGTTACGGACAGGGGGCGAACACTGAAGCTTTCTTT,CASSYGQGANTEAFF
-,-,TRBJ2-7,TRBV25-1,TGTGCCAGCAGTGAATCGGACAGCCAATCCTACGAGCAGTACTTC,CASSESDSQSYEQYF
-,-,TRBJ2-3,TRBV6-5,TGTGCCAGCAGTTACTCGATTAGAGATACGCAGTATTTT,CASSYSIRDTQYF
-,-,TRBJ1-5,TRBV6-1,TGTGCCAGCAGTTTAAGTGGCTTTAATCAGCCCCAGCATTTT,CASSLSGFNQPQHF
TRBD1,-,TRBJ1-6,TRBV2,TGTGCCAGCAAAAGGGGGATGGGACAGTATAATTCACCCCTCCACTTT,CASKRGMGQYNSPLHF
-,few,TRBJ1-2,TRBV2,TGTGCCAGCATGGGGCTTCGGGGCTACACCTTC,CASMGLRGYTF
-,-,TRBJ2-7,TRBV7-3,TGTGCCAGCAGCTTACAACCTTCCGACCGAGGACACCACTACGAGCAGTACTTC,CASSLQPSDRGHHYEQYF
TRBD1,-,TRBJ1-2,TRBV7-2,TGTGCCAGCAGCTTGGCCTCAGGGGGACAGGGTGTTAAAGACTATGGCTACACCTTC,CASSLASGGQGVKDYGYTF
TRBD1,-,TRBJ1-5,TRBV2,TGTGCCAGCACGGGACAGGGATATCAGCCCCAGCATTTT,CASTGQGYQPQHF
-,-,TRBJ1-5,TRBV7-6,TGTGCCAGCAGCTCCGGGGGTCAGCCCCAGCATTTT,CASSSGGQPQHF
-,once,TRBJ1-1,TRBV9,TGTGCCAGCAGCGTAGGAGAGGCTCACACTGAAGCTTTCTTT,CASSVGEAHTEAFF
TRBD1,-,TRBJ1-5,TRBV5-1,TGCGCCAGCAGCAGTGGGACAGGGACCCAGCCCCAGCATTTT,CASSSGTGTQPQHF
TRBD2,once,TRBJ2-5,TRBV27,TGTGCCAGCAGCCTCGGGACTAGCGGGTCACAGACCCAGTACTTC,CASSLGTSGSQTQYF
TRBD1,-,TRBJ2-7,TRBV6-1,TGTGCCAGCAGGGAAGAGACAGGGGGGTCTTACGAGCAGTACTTC,CASREETGGSYEQYF
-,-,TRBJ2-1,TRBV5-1,TGCGCCAGCAGCCAGACAGCTGATGAGCAGTTCTTC,CASSQTADEQFF
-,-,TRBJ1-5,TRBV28,TGTGCCAGCAGTTTAGTTGTGGCAGGGATACAGCCCCAGCATTTT,CASSLVVAGIQPQHF
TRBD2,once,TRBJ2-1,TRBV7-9,TGTGCCAGCAGCTTAGCAGGGGAGGGAGCCGCCTACAATGAGCAGTTCTTC,CASSLAGEGAAYNEQFF
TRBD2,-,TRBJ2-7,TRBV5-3,TGTGCCAGAAGCTCTGAGGGGACTACCCATTTGGGCTCCTACGAGCAGTACTTC,CARSSEGTTHLGSYEQYF
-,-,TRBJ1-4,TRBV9,TGTGCCAGCAGCGTAGCCGGGAGCCAGGAAAAACTGTTTTTT,CASSVAGSQEKLFF
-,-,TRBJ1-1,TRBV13,TGTGCCAGCAGCTTGACACAGGCTACCCGTGAAGCTTTCTTT,CASSLTQATREAFF
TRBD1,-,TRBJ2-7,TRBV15,TGTGCCACCAGCTTTGGGACAGGGGGATCCTACGAGCAGTACTTC,CATSFGTGGSYEQYF
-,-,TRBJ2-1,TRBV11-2,TGTGCCAGCAGCTCGCAGCCGGGAGTGTACAATGAGCAGTTCTTC,CASSSQPGVYNEQFF
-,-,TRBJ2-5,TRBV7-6,TGTGCCAGCAGCCCCCGAGAGACCCAGTACTTC,CASSPRETQYF
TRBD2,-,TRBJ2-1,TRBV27,TGTGCCAGCAGTTGGGGGGGGAACAATGAGCAGTTCTTC,CASSWGGNNEQFF
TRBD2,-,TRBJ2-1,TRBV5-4,TGTGCCAGCAGCCGAGATCGACTAGCGGGGGTTGAGGAGCAGTTCTTC,CASSRDRLAGVEEQFF
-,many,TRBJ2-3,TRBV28,TGTGCCAGCAGTTTTCGAGATACGCAGTATTTT,CASSFRDTQYF
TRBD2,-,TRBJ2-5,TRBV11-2,TGTGCCAGCAGCTCGGAGGGACTAGCGGGAGCCAGCTCCGGAGAGACCCAGTACTTC,CASSSEGLAGASSGETQYF
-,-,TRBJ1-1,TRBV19,TGTGCCAGTAGTGTGTTCGCCCCGGGGGACACTGAAGCTTTCTTT,CASSVFAPGDTEAFF
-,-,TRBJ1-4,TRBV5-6,TGTGCCAGCAGCTTGCTACAGAGAGAAAAACTGTTTTTT,CASSLLQREKLFF
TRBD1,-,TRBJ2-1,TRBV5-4,TGTGCCAGCAGCTACCGAATTCCGGGACAGGGGAACAATGAGCAGTTCTTC,CASSYRIPGQGNNEQFF
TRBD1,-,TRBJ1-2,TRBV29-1,TGCAGCGTTGAACGCGATATGACAGGGGTGGCGCGGGGCTACACCTTC,CSVERDMTGVARGYTF
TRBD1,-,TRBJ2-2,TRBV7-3,TGTGCCAGCAGCCCCGGCCTGGGACAGGGCGGGGAGCTGTTTTTT,CASSPGLGQGGELFF
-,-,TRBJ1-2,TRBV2,TGTGCCAGCAATCCAGTACCTAACTATGGCTACACCTTC,CASNPVPNYGYTF
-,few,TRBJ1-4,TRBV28,TGTGCCAGCAGTTCCCTTATGGGAGGAAGGGCAGGCCTCGAAAAACTGTTTTTT,CASSSLMGGRAGLEKLFF
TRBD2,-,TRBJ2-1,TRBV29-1,TGCAGCGTTGTCATAGGTACTAGCGGGACATACAATGAGCAGTTCTTC,CSVVIGTSGTYNEQFF